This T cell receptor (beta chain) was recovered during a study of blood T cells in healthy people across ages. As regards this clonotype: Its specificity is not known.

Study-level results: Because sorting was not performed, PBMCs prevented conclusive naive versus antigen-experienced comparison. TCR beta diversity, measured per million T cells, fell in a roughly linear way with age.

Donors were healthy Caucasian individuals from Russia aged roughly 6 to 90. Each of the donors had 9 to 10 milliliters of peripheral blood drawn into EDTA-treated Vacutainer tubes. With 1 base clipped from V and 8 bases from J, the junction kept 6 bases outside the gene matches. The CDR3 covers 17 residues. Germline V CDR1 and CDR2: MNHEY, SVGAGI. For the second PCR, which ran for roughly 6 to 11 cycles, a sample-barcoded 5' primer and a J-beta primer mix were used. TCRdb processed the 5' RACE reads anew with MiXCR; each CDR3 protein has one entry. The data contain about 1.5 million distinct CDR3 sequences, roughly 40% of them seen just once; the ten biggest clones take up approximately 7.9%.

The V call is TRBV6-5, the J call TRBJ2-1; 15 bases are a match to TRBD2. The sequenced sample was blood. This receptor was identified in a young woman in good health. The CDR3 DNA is TGTGCCAGCAGTTACTTTTCGGGACTAGCGGGAGGTGATGAGCAGTTCTTC. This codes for CASSYFSGLAGGDEQFF.